This T cell receptor (beta chain) comes out of a study of blood T cell repertoires in COVID-19. Generated by immunoSEQ multiplex PCR, the TCRdb table keeps only in-frame clones and is missing some. The sample holds 150,000 to 200,000 clones, around nine tenths seen once. This clone was counted between two and nine times. A Seattle source enrolled patients during active infection and followed them longitudinally. Material for sequencing was peripheral blood. The sequence came from a woman aged 80 or older with COVID-19, enrolled during active disease.

The DNA of the CDR3 is TGTGCCAGCTACCGGGAGTTTGAAGCTTTCTTT. Translation gives CASYREFEAFF. The J gene is TRBJ1-1, the V gene TRBV6-5; D gene ambiguous. V was shortened by 8 bases and J by 7 bases, with 11 bases between the two germline ends. Per germline, CDR1 MNHEY and CDR2 SVGAGI. CDR3 length equals 11 residues.